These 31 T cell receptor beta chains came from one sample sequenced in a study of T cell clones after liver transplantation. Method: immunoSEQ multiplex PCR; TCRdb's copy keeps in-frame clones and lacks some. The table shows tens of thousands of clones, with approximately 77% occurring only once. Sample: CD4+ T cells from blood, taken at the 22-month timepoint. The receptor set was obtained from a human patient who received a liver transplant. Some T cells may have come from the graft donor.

CDR3 coding DNA: TGTGCCAGCAGCCTAAGAGTGAACACTGAAGCTTTCTTT. Protein: CASSLRVNTEAFF. The rearrangement joins TRBV21-1 to TRBJ1-1. TRBV21-1 is noted as a pseudogene. This CDR3 has 13 amino acids.

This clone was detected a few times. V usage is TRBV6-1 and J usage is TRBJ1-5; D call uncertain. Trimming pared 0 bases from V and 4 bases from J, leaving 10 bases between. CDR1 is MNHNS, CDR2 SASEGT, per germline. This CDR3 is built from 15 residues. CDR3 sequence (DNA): TGTGCCAGCAGTGAAGCACTTGGAAGAAATCAGCCCCAGCATTTT. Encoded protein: CASSEALGRNQPQHF.

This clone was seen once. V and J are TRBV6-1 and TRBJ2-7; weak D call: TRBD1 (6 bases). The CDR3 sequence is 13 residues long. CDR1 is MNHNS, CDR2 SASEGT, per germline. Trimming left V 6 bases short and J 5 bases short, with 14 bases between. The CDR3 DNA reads TGTGCCAGCAGCCGACAGGTCCTCCACGAGCAGTACTTC. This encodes CASSRQVLHEQYF.

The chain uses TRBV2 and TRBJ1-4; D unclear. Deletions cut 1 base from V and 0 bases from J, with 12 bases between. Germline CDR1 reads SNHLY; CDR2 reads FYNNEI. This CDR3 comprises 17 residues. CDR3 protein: CASSEGGPFATNEKLFF. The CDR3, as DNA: TGTGCCAGCAGTGAAGGTGGACCTTTTGCAACTAATGAAAAACTGTTTTTT.

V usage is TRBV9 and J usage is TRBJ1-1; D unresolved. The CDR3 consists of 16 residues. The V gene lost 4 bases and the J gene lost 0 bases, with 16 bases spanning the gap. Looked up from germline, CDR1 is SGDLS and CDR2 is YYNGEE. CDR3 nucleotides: TGTGCCAGCAGCCCCTCAGGCAGTTGGATGAACACTGAAGCTTTCTTT. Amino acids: CASSPSGSWMNTEAFF.

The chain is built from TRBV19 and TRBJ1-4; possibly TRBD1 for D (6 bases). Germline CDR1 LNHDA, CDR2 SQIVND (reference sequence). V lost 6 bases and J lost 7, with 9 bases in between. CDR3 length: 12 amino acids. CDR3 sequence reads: CASSRGGEKLFF. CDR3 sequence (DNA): TGTGCCAGTAGCAGGGGAGGTGAAAAACTGTTTTTT.

CDR3 coding DNA: TGTGCCAGCTCACCCGGACATCGCTCTGGAAACACCATATATTTT. This encodes CASSPGHRSGNTIYF. The chain combines TRBV19 with TRBJ1-3; a possible D gene is TRBD1 (5 bases). In germline, CDR1 is LNHDA, CDR2 SQIVND (reference sequence). The CDR3 spans 15 residues. The V and J ends lost 9 bases and 0 bases respectively, with 15 bases between them.

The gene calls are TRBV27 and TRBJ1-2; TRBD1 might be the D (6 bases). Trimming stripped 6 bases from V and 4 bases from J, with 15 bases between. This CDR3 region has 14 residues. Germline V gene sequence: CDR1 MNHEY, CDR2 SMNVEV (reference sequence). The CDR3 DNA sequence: TGTGCCAGCAGCCAGAGCCGGGACACCTATGGCTACACCTTC. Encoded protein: CASSQSRDTYGYTF.

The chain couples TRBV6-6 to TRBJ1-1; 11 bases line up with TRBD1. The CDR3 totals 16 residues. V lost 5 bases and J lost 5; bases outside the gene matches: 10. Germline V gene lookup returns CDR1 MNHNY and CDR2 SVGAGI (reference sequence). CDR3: CASSRGQGAKVTEAFF. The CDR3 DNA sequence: TGTGCCAGCAGTCGCGGACAGGGGGCTAAGGTAACTGAAGCTTTCTTT.

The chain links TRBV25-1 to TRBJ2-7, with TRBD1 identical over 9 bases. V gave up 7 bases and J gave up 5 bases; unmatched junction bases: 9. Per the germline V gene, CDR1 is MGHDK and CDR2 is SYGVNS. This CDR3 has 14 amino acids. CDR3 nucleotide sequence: TGTGCCAGCAAGATGGGGGGACAGGGCCACGAGCAGTACTTC. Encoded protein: CASKMGGQGHEQYF.

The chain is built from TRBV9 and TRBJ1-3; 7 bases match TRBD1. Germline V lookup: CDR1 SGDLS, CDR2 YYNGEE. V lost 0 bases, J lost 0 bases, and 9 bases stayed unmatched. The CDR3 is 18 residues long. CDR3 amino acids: CASSVEGTVSFSGNTIYF. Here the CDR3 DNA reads TGTGCCAGCAGCGTAGAAGGGACAGTAAGCTTCTCTGGAAACACCATATATTTT.

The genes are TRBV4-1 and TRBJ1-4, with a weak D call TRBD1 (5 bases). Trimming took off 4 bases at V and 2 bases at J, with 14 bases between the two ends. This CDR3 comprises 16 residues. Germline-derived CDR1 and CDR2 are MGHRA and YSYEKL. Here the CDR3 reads CASSRTSGTTNEKLFF. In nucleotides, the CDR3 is TGCGCCAGCAGCCGTACCTCAGGGACCACTAATGAAAAACTGTTTTTT.

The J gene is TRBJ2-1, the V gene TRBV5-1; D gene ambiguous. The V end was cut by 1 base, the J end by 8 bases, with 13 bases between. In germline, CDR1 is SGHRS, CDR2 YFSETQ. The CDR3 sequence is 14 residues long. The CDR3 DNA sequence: TGCGCCAGCAGCTTGAGTGGCAGCTTCTATGAGCAGTTCTTC. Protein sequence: CASSLSGSFYEQFF.

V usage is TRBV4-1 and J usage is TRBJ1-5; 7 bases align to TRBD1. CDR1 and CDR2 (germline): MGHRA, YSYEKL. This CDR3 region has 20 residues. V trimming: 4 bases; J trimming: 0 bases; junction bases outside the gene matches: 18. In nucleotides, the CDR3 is TGCGCCAGCAGCCCAGGCCAGATGAGGAGGGACAGAATTAGCAATCAGCCCCAGCATTTT. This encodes CASSPGQMRRDRISNQPQHF.

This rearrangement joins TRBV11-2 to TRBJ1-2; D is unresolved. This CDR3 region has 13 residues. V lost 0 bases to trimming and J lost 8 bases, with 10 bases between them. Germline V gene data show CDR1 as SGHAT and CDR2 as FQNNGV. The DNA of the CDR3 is TGTGCCAGCAGCTTAGACCCGAGCGGAGGCTACACCTTC. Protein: CASSLDPSGGYTF. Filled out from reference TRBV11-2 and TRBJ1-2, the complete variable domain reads EAGVAQSPRYKIIEKRQSVAFWCNPISGHATLYWYQQILGQGPKLLIQFQNNGVVDDSQLPKDRFSAERLKGVDSTLKIQPAKLEDSAVYLCASSLDPSGGYTFGSGTRLTVV.

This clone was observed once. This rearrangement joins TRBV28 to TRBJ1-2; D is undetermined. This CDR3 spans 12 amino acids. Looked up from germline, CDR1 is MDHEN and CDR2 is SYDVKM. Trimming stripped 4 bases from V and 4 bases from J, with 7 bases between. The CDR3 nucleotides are TGTGCCAGCAGTTCCGGACCCTATGGCTACACCTTC. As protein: CASSSGPYGYTF.

The chain's CDR3 is CASSPQVTNEQFF. DNA for the CDR3: TGTGCCAGCAGCCCACAGGTGACCAATGAGCAGTTCTTC. This rearrangement joins TRBV9 to TRBJ2-1; possible D gene TRBD1, 5 bases. Germline CDR1 is SGDLS and CDR2 is YYNGEE. Trimming shortened V by 4 bases and J by 6 bases, and 11 bases separated the two germline ends. The CDR3 is 13 amino acids. Full variable domain (remainder filled in from reference TRBV9 and TRBJ2-1): DSGVTQTPKHLITATGQRVTLRCSPRSGDLSVYWYQQSLDQGLQFLIQYYNGEERAKGNILERFSAQQFPDLHSELNLSSLELGDSALYFCASSPQVTNEQFFGPGTRLTVL.

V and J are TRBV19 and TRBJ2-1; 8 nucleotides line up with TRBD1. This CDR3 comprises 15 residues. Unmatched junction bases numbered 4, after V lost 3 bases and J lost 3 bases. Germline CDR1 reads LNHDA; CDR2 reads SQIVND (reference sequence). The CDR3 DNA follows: TGTGCCAGTAGTATTTCCGGGACAGGCTACAATGAGCAGTTCTTC. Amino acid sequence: CASSISGTGYNEQFF.

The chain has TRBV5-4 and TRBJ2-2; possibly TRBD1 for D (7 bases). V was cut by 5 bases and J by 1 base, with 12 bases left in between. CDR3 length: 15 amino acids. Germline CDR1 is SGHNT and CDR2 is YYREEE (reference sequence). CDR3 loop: CASRAGQMNTGELFF. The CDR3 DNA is TGTGCCAGCAGGGCGGGACAGATGAACACCGGGGAGCTGTTTTTT. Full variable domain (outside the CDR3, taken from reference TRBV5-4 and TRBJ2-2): ETGVTQSPTHLIKTRGQQVTLRCSSQSGHNTVSWYQQALGQGPQFIFQYYREEENGRGNFPPRFSGLQFPNYSSELNVNALELDDSALYLCASRAGQMNTGELFFGEGSRLTVL.

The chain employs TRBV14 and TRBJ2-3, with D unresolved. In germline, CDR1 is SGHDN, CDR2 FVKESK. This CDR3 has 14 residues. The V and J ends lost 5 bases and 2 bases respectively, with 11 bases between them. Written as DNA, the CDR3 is TGTGCCAGCAGCTTTAGACGGAACACAGATACGCAGTATTTT. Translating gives CASSFRRNTDTQYF.

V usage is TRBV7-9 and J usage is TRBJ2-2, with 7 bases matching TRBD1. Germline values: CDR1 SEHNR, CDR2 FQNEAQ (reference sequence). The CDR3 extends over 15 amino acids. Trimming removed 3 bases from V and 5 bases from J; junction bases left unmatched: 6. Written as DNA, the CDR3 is TGTGCCAGCAGCTTGCGAGGGGGCCAAACCGGGGAGCTGTTTTTT. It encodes CASSLRGGQTGELFF.

This CDR3 is CASSPGKGDEKLFF. The CDR3 nucleotides read TGTGCCAGCAGCCCCGGGAAGGGCGACGAAAAACTGTTTTTT. The chain employs TRBV5-4 and TRBJ1-4; D gene uncertain. This CDR3 has 14 residues. Trimming shortened V by 4 bases and J by 8 bases, and 15 bases separated the two germline ends. CDR1 and CDR2 from the germline V gene are SGHNT and YYREEE (reference sequence).

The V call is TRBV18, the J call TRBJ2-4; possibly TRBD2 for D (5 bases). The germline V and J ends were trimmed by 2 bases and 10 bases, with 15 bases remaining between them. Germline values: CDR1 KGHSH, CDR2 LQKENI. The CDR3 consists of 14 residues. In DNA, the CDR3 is TGTGCCAGCTCACCAGATGGACCGGGGAATATTCAGTACTTC. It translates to CASSPDGPGNIQYF.

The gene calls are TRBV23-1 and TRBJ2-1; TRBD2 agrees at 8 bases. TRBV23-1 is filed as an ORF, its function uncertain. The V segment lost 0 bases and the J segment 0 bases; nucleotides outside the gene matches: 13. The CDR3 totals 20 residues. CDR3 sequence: CASSQSPPGERGGSYNEQFF. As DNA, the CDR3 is TGCGCCAGCAGTCAATCACCCCCAGGGGAACGGGGGGGCTCCTACAATGAGCAGTTCTTC.

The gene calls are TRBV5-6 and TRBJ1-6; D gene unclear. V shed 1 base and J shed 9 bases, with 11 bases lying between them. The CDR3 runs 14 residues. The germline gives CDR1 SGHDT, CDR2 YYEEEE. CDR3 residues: CASSLPARSSPLHF. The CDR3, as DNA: TGTGCCAGCAGCTTGCCCGCCAGGTCTTCACCCCTCCACTTT.

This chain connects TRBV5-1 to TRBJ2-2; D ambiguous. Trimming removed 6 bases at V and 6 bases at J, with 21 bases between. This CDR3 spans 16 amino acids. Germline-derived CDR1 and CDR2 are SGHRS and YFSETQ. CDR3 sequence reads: CASILGYGVSAGELFF. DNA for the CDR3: TGCGCCAGCATCCTAGGCTATGGGGTGAGCGCCGGGGAGCTGTTTTTT.

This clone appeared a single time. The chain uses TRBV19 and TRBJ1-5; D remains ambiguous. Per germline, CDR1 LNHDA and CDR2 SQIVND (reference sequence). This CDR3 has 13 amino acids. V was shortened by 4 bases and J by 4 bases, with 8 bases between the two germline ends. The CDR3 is CASSKGLNQPQHF. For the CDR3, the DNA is TGTGCCAGTAGTAAAGGACTAAATCAGCCCCAGCATTTT.

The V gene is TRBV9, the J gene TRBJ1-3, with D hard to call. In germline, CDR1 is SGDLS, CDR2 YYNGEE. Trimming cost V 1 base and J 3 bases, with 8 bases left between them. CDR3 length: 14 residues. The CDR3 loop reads CASSVRGLGNTIYF. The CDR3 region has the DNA TGTGCCAGCAGCGTACGTGGGCTTGGAAACACCATATATTTT.

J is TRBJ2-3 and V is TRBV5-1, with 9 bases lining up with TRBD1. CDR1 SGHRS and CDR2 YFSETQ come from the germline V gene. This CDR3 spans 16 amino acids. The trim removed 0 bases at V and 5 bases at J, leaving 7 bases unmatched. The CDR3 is CASSLDRGPRVDTQYF. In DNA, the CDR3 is TGCGCCAGCAGCTTGGACAGGGGGCCCCGGGTAGATACGCAGTATTTT.

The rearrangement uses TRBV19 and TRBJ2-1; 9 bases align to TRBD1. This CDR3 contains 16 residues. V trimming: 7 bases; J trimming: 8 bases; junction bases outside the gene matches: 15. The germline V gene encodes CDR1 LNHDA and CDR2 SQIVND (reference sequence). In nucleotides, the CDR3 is TGTGCCAGTACCAAAGACCTGGGACAGGGAGGATATGAGCAGTTCTTC. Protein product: CASTKDLGQGGYEQFF.

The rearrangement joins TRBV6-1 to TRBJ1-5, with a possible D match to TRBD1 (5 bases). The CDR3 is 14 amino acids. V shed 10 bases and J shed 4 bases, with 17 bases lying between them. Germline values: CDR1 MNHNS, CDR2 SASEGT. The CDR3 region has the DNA TGTGCCATCCGAGGCGGGGCCGCAAATCAGCCCCAGCATTTT. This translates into CAIRGGAANQPQHF.